This TCR beta chain was sequenced during a study of beta chain features in type 1 diabetes (dated by TCRdb to 2017 to 2018). With regard to the full study: No differences in mean age, gender distribution, total cell number or subset yield were found between patients and healthy donors. A total of approximately 99,000,000 sorted cells were examined across all samples, and RNA yield correlated strongly with the number of cells per subset. Whereas all 30 or so donors provided naive and central memory subsets, regulatory and stem cell-like memory subsets were isolated from just 8 patients and roughly 8 healthy donors. The study compared the TCRB repertoires of sorted circulating CD4+ T cell subsets in recently diagnosed type 1 diabetes patients with those in matched healthy donors. Overall results and qualifications from the work: In all four CD4+ subsets, TCRB CDR3 length was moderately but significantly shorter in type 1 diabetes patients. Because the HLA sub-analyses included only small numbers of individuals, any influence of HLA type on TCRB rearrangement was left unresolved. Naive, central memory and regulatory TCRB repertoires appeared more similar among patients than among healthy donors. Because cDNA rather than genomic DNA was sequenced, highly expressing activated cells could have been over-represented, although no difference in activation and CD3 levels was found between groups. Fewer insertions and more nucleotide deletions at VDJ recombination sites were observed in patients with type 1 diabetes, implying thymic rearrangement abnormalities. Shorter templates might be favored by PCR, yet because patient and control samples were amplified and corrected together, any such skew would affect both groups equally.

All of the isolated RNA was reverse transcribed with the High Capacity cDNA Reverse Transcription Kit, so expressed TCRB transcripts were sequenced. Naive, central memory and regulatory T cell samples underwent deep immunoSEQ sequencing, averaging around 3.7 million total reads per sample. Sorted cells were lysed in RLT buffer, and RNA was extracted using DNase-treated RNeasy Micro or Mini kits according to cell number. Each cell subset was processed on its own to prevent cross-contamination, while patient and healthy donor samples were processed together. Using the immunoSEQ multiplex PCR, TCRB sequences were amplified from cDNA into 87-bp fragments spanning the CDR3 region. Sequencing of the amplicons was done on the Illumina HiSeq platform. The original pipeline was this. Synthetic template baselines were used to correct PCR bias computationally, reads within Hamming distance 2 were collapsed together, and singletons that could not be merged were discarded. By aligning reads against IMGT, V, D and J genes, CDR3 length, and insertions or deletions at six rearrangement sites were assigned. Within each subset, clonotype counts were normalized to sorted cell number, after which true diversity and Gini coefficients were computed with the tcR R package. Repertoire sharing was quantified using the overlap coefficient calculated on TCRB nucleotide sequences. TCRdb stores this immuneACCESS table with in-frame sequences only. Part of the clones is absent; in the studies checked, under half of the shortfall reflects unresolved V genes, and no reason is known for the rest. From that table come the V and J calls and clone size; the DNA was used to work out D and trimming. This sample comprises a few hundred thousand clones, 8.5% to 10% of them detected only once. The ten biggest clones cover roughly 0.6% of the sample.

In its sample, this clone was seen a few times. It has no known antigen specificity. Base-call qualities are not available, and no considerably larger clone is one nucleotide away. Each donor gave one peripheral blood draw, approximately 120 mL on average, collected into heparinised tubes. Using a panel that included CD45RO, CCR7, CD25, CD127, CD95 and CD27, naive, central memory, regulatory and stem cell-like memory CD4+ T cells were sorted on a BD FACSAria II. A purity above 95% was achieved for all sorted populations. PBMCs were isolated right away by Lymphoprep density gradient centrifugation and were stained directly, without culture. To minimize batch effects, samples were stained and sorted in pairs, one healthy donor with one patient per experiment. The CDR3 sequence holds 17 residues, the cysteine and phenylalanine included. Only CDR3 DNA remains: 51 bases, in frame from the first base.

Sequencing used central memory CD4+ T cells from blood. The receptor was derived from a man between 25 and 39 years old with type 1 diabetes. The chain links TRBV12-2 with TRBJ2-3; no DNA check was done on the table's D call, TRBD2. TRBV12-2 is labeled a pseudogene. The nucleotides read TGTGCAAGTCGCTTAGCACGCCCTAGGGAGAGGAAAGATACGCAGTATTTT. This is translated as CASRLARPRERKDTQYF.